The clone carrying this T cell receptor (beta chain) turned up a few times. Its antigen is unidentified. A junction boundary mismatches the germline segment, possibly from a read error. Time point of the sample: newly diagnosed GD, antithyroid drugs for less than 3 months. PBMC RNA served as the TCR library source. Arm-PCR of CDR3 regions with iRepertoire HTBI primers generated TCR beta libraries. TCRdb reprocessed the multiplex PCR reads with MiXCR, giving one entry per CDR3 protein. In the table there are around 450,000 distinct CDR3 sequences, under 20% of which are singletons. This sample was included in a study of regulatory T cells in long-lasting Graves disease. Study-wide findings and caveats: TRBV28, TRBJ1-2 and TRBJ2-5 were segments that persistent disease favored. Persistent Graves' patients possessed reduced TCR diversity relative to recently diagnosed ones.

Germline CDR1 reads SQVTM; CDR2 reads ANQGSEA. The CDR3 loop spans 15 amino acids. These sequences were also reported in another study, on T cells in Graves' hyperthyroidism and ophthalmopathy.

The chain uses TRBV29-1 and TRBJ2-1; TRBD1 might be the D (6 bases). Sequencing was performed on peripheral blood mononuclear cells (PBMCs), taken at new diagnosis, from a patient treated with antithyroid drugs. The TCR comes from a middle-aged man with Graves disease. CDR3 region: CSVGIRDIPYNEQFF. For the CDR3, the DNA is TGTAGCGTTGGAATCCGGGACATACCCTACAATGAGCAGTTCTTC.